What follows are 2 T cell receptor beta chains derived from one specimen sequenced in a study of shared clonotypes between healthy human individuals. The repertoire was sequenced with immunoSEQ multiplex PCR; TCRdb's copy has only in-frame clones and lacks some. The table lists about a million clones, around four fifths of them singletons. Sequenced input: memory CD4+ T cells sorted from blood. The subset denotes: CD45RA-negative fraction. All receptors come from a man aged 18 to 35 in good health.

The chain combines TRBV7-6 with TRBJ2-3, with 11 bases identical to TRBD2. Germline V gene sequence: CDR1 SGHVS, CDR2 FNYEAQ. J lost 3 bases, V lost 4 bases, and 6 bases had no gene match. The CDR3 loop spans 16 amino acids. CDR3 nucleotide sequence: TGTGCCAGCAGCTCAGTAGCGGGGGGGAAAACAGATACGCAGTATTTT. It encodes CASSSVAGGKTDTQYF.

Here the CDR3 reads CASISGTANEKLFF. CDR3 DNA: TGTGCCAGCATTTCCGGGACGGCTAATGAAAAACTGTTTTTT. The chain combines TRBV28 with TRBJ1-4; D might be TRBD1 (5 bases). Germline CDR1 MDHEN, CDR2 SYDVKM. The CDR3 is made up of 14 amino acids. The ends were cut back, 7 bases at V and 3 bases at J, with 12 bases in the middle.